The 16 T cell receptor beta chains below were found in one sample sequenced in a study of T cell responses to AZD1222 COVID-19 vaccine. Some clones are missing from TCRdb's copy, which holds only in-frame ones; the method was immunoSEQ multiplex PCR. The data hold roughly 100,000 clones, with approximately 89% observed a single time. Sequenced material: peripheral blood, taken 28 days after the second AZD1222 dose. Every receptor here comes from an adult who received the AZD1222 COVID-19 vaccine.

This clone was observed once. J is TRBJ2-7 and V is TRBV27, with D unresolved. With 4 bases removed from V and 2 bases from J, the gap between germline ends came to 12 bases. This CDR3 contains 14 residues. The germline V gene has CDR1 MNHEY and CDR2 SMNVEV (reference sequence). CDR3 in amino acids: CASSSPGLPYEQYF. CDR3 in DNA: TGTGCCAGCAGTTCCCCCGGCTTACCCTACGAGCAGTACTTC.

The CDR3 DNA sequence: TGTGCCAGCAGTATGACTAGCCCCTTATACGAGCAGTACTTC. Translation gives CASSMTSPLYEQYF. The V gene is TRBV28, the J gene TRBJ2-7; 7 positions match TRBD2. This CDR3 comprises 14 residues. V was clipped by 5 bases and J by 4 bases; unmatched bases: 8. Germline lookup yields CDR1 MDHEN and CDR2 SYDVKM.

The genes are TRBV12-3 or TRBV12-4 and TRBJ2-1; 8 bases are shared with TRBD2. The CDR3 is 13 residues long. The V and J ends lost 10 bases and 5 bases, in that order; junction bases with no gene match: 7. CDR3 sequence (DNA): TGTGCCACCCAACCGGGACTAGACAATGAGCAGTTCTTC. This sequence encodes CATQPGLDNEQFF.

The CDR3 DNA sequence: TGTGCCAGCAGTTCCCGAGGCCCTTCCGCAGGGGCTTTCTTT. Translating it yields CASSSRGPSAGAFF. This chain joins TRBV6-5 and TRBJ1-1; D possibly corresponds to TRBD1 (5 bases). Germline V gene lookup returns CDR1 MNHEY and CDR2 SVGAGI. The V end was cut by 4 bases, the J end by 11 bases, with 20 bases between. CDR3 length: 14 amino acids.

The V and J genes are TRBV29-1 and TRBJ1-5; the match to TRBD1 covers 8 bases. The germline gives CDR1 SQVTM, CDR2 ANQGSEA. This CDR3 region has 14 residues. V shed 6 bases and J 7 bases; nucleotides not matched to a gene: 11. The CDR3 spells CSVGQEGGNQPQHF. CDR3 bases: TGCAGCGTGGGACAGGAGGGCGGAAACCAGCCCCAGCATTTT.

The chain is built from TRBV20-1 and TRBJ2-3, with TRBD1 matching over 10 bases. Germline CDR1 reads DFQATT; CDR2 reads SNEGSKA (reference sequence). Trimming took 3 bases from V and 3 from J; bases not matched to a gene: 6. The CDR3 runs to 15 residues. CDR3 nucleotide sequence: TGCAGTGCTAGTCTAAGGGACAGGGGAACAGATACGCAGTATTTT. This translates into CSASLRDRGTDTQYF.

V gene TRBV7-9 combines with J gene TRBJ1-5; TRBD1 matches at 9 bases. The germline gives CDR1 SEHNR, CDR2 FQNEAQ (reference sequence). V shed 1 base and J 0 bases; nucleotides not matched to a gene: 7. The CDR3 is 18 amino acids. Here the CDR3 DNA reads TGTGCCAGCAGCTTAGACGGACAGGGGTCATATAGCAATCAGCCCCAGCATTTT. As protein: CASSLDGQGSYSNQPQHF.

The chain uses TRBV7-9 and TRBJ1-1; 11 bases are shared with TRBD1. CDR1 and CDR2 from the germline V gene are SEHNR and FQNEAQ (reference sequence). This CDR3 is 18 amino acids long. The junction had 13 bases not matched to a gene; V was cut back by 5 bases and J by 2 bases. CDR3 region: CASSPGGRTGGGNTEAFF. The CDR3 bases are TGTGCCAGCAGCCCGGGCGGTCGGACAGGGGGCGGTAACACTGAAGCTTTCTTT.

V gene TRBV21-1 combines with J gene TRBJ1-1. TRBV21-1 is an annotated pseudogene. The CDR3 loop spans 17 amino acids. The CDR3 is CASSKTLGVTGNTEAFF. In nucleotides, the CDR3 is TGTGCCAGCAGCAAAACCCTGGGGGTCACAGGGAACACTGAAGCTTTCTTT.

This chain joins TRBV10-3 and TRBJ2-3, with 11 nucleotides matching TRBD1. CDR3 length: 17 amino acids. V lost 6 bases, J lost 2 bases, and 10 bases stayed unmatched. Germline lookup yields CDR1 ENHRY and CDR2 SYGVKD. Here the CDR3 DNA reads TGTGCCATCAGGGCCCGGACAGGGGGCGGCCACACAGATACGCAGTATTTT. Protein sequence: CAIRARTGGGHTDTQYF.

The CDR3 loop reads CASSKLGQFF. The CDR3 DNA sequence: TGTGCCAGCAGCAAATTGGGGCAGTTCTTC. The V gene is TRBV21-1, the J gene TRBJ2-1. TRBV21-1 is a recognized pseudogene. The CDR3 runs to 10 residues.

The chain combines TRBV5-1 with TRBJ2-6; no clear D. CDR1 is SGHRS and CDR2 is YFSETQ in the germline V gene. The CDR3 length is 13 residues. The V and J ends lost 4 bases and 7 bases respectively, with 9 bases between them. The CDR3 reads CASSPNGANVLTF. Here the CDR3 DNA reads TGCGCCAGCAGCCCGAACGGAGCCAACGTCCTGACTTTC.

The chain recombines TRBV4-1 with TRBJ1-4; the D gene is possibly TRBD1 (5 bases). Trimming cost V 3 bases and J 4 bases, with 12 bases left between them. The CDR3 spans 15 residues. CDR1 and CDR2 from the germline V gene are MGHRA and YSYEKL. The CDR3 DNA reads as TGCGCCAGCAGCCAGGCGGGACTGAGTAATGAAAAACTGTTTTTT. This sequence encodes CASSQAGLSNEKLFF.

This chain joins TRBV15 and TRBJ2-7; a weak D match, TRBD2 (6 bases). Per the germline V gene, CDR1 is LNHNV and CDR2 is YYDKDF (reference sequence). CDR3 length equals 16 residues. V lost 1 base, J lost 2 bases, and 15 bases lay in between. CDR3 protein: CATSRGGNSGPYEQYF. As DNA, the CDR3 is TGTGCCACCAGCAGAGGGGGGAATAGCGGACCCTACGAGCAGTACTTC.

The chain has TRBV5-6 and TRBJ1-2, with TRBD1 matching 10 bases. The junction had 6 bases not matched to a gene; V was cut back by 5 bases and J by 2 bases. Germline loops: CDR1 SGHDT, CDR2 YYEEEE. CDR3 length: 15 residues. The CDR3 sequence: CASRQTGGGNYGYTF. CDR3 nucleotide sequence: TGTGCCAGCAGACAGACAGGGGGCGGCAACTATGGCTACACCTTC.

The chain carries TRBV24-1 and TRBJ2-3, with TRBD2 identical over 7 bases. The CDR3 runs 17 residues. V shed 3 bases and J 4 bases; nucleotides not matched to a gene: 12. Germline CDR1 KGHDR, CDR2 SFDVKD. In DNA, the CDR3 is TGTGCCACCAGTGATCTTCTAGCGGACATAGAGGCAGATACGCAGTATTTT. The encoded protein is CATSDLLADIEADTQYF.